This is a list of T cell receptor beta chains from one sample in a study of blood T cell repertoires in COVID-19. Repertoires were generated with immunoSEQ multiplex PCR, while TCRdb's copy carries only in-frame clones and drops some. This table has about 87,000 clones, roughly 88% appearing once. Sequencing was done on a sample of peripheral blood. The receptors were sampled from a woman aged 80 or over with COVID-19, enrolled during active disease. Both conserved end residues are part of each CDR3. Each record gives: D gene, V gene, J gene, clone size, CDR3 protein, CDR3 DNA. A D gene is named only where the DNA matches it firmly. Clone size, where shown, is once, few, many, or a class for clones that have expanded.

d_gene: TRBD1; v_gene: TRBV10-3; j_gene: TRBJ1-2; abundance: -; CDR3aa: CAISQQGILGGYTF; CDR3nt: TGTGCCATCAGCCAACAGGGGATCTTGGGTGGCTACACCTTC
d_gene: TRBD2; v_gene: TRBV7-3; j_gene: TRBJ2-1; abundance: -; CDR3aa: CASSYAGTSGENNEQFF; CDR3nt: TGTGCCAGCAGCTACGCTGGGACTAGCGGGGAGAACAATGAGCAGTTCTTC
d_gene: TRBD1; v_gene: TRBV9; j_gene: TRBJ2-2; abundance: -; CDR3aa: CASSVAGQGAIGELFF; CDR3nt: TGTGCCAGCAGCGTAGCGGGACAGGGGGCCATCGGGGAGCTGTTTTTT
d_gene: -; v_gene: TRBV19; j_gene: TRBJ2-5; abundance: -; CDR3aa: CASSIRGGETQYF; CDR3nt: TGTGCCAGTAGTATACGGGGTGGAGAGACCCAGTACTTC
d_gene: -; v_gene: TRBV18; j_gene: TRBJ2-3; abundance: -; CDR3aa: CASSSRLEGTDTQYF; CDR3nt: TGTGCCAGCTCATCAAGACTAGAAGGTACAGATACGCAGTATTTT
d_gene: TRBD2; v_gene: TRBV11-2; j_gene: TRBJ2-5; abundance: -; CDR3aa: CASSLVRGLAGQETQYF; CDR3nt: TGTGCCAGCAGCTTAGTCAGAGGACTAGCGGGCCAAGAGACCCAGTACTTC
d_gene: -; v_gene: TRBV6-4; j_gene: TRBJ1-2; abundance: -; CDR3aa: CASLRDTVYGYTF; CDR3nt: TGTGCCAGCCTTAGGGACACAGTCTATGGCTACACCTTC
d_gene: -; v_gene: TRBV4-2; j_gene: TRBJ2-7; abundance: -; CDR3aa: CASSQVLAAYEQYF; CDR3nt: TGTGCCAGCAGCCAAGTGCTGGCGGCGTACGAGCAGTACTTC
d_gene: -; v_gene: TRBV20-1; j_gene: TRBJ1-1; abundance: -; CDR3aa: CSARDLSEAFF; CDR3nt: TGCAGTGCTAGAGATCTCAGTGAAGCTTTCTTT
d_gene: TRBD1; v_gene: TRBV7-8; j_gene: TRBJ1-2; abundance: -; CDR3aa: CASSQDRGGLYGYTF; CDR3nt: TGTGCCAGCAGCCAGGACAGGGGGGGTCTCTATGGCTACACCTTC
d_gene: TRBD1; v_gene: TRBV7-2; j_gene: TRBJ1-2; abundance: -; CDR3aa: CASSLWGQAYGYTF; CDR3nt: TGTGCCAGCAGCTTGTGGGGACAGGCCTATGGCTACACCTTC
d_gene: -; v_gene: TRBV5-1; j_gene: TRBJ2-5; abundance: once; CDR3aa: CASSLDGLPQETQYF; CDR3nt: TGCGCCAGCAGCTTGGATGGACTGCCCCAAGAGACCCAGTACTTC
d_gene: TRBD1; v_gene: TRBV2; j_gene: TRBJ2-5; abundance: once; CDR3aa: CASRGQGWETQYF; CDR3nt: TGTGCCAGCAGGGGACAGGGGTGGGAGACCCAGTACTTC
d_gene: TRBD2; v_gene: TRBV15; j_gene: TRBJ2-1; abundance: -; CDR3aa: CATGGLAGGSISYNEQFF; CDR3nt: TGTGCCACCGGAGGACTAGCGGGAGGCTCGATCTCCTACAATGAGCAGTTCTTC
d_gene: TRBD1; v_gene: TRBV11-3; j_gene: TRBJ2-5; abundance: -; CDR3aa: CASSTTGVQETQYF; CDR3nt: TGTGCCAGCAGCACGACAGGGGTGCAAGAGACCCAGTACTTC
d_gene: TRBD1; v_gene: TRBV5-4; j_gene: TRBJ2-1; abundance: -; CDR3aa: CASSRGTGGLLEQFF; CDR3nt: TGTGCCAGCAGCCGCGGGACAGGGGGACTACTTGAGCAGTTCTTC
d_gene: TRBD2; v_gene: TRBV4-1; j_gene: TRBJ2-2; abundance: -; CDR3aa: CASRIAGVGTGELFF; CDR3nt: TGCGCCTCAAGAATAGCGGGAGTGGGCACCGGGGAGCTGTTTTTT
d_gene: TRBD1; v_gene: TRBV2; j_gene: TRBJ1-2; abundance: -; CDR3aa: CASSVGRGNGYTF; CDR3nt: TGTGCCAGCAGTGTGGGCAGGGGGAATGGCTACACCTTC
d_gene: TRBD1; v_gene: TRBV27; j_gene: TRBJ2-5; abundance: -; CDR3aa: CASHRGDRVYF; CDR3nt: TGTGCCAGCCACCGGGGGGACAGGGTATACTTC
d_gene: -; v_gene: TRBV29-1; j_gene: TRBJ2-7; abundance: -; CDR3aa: CSVRWTNSYEQYF; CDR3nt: TGCAGCGTTCGTTGGACTAACTCCTACGAGCAGTACTTC
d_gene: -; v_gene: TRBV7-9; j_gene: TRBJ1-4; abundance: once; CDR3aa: CASTTAEQYEKLFF; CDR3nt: TGTGCCAGCACCACCGCGGAGCAGTATGAAAAACTGTTTTTT
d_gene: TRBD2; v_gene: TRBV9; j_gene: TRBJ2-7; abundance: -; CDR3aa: CASSSRLAGGRDEQYF; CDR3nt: TGTGCCAGCAGCTCGAGACTAGCGGGGGGGCGGGACGAGCAGTACTTC
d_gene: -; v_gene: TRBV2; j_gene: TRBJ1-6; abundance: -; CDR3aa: CASIGGITRSPLHF; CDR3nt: TGTGCCAGCATAGGAGGGATCACTAGGTCACCCCTCCACTTT
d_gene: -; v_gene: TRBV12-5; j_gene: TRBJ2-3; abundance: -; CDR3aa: CASGPTGAADTQYF; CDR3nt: TGTGCTAGTGGCCCAACCGGAGCCGCAGATACGCAGTATTTT
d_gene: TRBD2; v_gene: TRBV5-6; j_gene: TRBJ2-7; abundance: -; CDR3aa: CASSRSGVSDEQYF; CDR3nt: TGTGCCAGCAGCCGGAGCGGGGTAAGCGACGAGCAGTACTTC
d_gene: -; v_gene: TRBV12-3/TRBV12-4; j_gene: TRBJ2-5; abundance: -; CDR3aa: CASGESLGTQYF; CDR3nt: TGTGCCAGCGGAGAGTCCCTGGGGACCCAGTACTTC
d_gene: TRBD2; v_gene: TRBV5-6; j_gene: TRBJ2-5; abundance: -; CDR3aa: CASSLGLAGIIPQYF; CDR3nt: TGTGCCAGCAGCCTCGGACTAGCGGGGATCATTCCCCAGTACTTC
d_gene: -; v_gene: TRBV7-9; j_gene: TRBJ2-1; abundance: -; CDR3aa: CASSPFGGRDEQFF; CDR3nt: TGTGCCAGCAGCCCCTTCGGGGGTCGGGATGAGCAGTTCTTC
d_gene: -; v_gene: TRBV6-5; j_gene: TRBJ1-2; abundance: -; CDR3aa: CASSYDAGYGYTF; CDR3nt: TGTGCCAGCAGTTACGACGCAGGCTATGGCTACACCTTC
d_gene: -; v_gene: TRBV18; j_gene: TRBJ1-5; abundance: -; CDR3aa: CASSPWGGSGNQPQHF; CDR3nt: TGTGCCAGCTCACCATGGGGGGGCAGTGGCAATCAGCCCCAGCATTTT
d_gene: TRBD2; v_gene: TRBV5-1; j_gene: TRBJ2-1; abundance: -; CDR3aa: CASSLGLAGGEQFF; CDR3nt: TGCGCCAGCAGCTTGGGATTAGCGGGAGGTGAGCAGTTCTTC
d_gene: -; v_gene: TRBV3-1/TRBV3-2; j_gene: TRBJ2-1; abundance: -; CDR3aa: CASSQVLSNEQFF; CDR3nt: TGTGCCAGCAGCCAAGTACTTTCGAATGAGCAGTTCTTC
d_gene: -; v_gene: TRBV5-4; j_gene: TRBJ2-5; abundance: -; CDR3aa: CASSLLRESVETQYF; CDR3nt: TGTGCCAGCAGCCTCTTACGGGAAAGCGTGGAGACCCAGTACTTC
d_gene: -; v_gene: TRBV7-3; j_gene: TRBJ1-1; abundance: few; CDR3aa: CASSPGGATEAFF; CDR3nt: TGTGCCAGCAGCCCCGGCGGGGCCACTGAAGCTTTCTTT
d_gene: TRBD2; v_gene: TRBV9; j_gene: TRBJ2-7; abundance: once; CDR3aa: CASSVGTSGGKDGSYEQYF; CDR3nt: TGTGCCAGCAGCGTGGGGACTAGCGGGGGAAAGGATGGCTCCTACGAGCAGTACTTC
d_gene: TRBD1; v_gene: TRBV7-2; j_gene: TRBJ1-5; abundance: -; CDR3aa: CASSSPGGYQPQHF; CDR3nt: TGTGCCAGCAGCTCCCCAGGGGGGTATCAGCCCCAGCATTTT
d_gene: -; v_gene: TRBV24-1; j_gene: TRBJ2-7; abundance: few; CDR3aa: CATGRGYEQYF; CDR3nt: TGTGCCACCGGAAGGGGATACGAGCAGTACTTC
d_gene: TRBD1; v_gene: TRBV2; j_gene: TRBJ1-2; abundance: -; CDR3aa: CASSGDRGRNGYTF; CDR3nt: TGTGCCAGCAGCGGGGACAGGGGGCGTAATGGCTACACCTTC
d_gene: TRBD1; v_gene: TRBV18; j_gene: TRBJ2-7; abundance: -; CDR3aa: CASSSGTASYEQYF; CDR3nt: TGTGCCAGCTCTTCCGGGACAGCATCCTACGAGCAGTACTTC
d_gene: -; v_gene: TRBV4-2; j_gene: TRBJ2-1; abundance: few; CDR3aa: CASSGAGTSYNEQFF; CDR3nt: TGTGCCAGTTCCGGGGCGGGAACCTCCTACAATGAGCAGTTCTTC
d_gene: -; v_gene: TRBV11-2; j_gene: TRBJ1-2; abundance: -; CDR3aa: CASSLNRDYGYTF; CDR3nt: TGTGCCAGCAGCTTAAACAGAGACTATGGCTACACCTTC
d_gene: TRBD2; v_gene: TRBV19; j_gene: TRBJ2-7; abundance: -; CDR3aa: CASSIALAGVSYEQYF; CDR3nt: TGTGCCAGTAGTATTGCGCTAGCGGGGGTCTCCTACGAGCAGTACTTC
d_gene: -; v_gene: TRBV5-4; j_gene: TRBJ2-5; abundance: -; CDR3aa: CASSRPGTPETQYF; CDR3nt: TGTGCCAGCAGCAGGCCGGGGACTCCAGAGACCCAGTACTTC
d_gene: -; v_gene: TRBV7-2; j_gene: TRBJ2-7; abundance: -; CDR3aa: CASSVSPGAAYEQYF; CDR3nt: TGTGCCAGCAGCGTGTCTCCGGGAGCAGCCTACGAGCAGTACTTC
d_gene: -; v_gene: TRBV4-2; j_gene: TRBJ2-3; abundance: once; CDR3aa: CASSQVHADTQYF; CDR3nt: TGTGCCAGCAGCCAAGTACATGCAGATACGCAGTATTTT
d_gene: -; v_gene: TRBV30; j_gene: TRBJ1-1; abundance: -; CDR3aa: CARIGQIHTEAFF; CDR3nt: TGTGCCCGGATTGGACAGATTCACACTGAAGCTTTCTTT
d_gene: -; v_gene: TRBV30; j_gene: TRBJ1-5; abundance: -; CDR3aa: CAWSRGQSGQPQHF; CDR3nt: TGTGCCTGGAGTCGAGGACAGTCAGGTCAGCCCCAGCATTTT
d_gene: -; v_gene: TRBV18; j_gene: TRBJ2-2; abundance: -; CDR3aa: CASSPGLLVTGELFF; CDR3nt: TGTGCCAGCTCACCGGGACTTCTCGTAACCGGGGAGCTGTTTTTT
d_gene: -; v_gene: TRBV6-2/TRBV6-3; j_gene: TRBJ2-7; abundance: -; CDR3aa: CASSYPSSSEQYF; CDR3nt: TGTGCCAGCAGTTACCCGTCTAGTTCCGAGCAGTACTTC
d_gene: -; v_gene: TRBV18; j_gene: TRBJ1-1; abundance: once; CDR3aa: CASSGGGDTEAFF; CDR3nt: TGTGCCAGCTCAGGAGGGGGGGATACTGAAGCTTTCTTT
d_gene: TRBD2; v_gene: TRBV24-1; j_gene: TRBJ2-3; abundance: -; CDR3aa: CATSDSGRAIDTQYF; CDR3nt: TGTGCCACCAGTGATAGCGGGAGGGCCATAGATACGCAGTATTTT
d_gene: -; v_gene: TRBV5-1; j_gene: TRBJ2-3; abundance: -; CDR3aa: CASSLGLLRVTDTQYF; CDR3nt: TGCGCCAGCAGCCTGGGACTCCTGAGGGTCACAGATACGCAGTATTTT
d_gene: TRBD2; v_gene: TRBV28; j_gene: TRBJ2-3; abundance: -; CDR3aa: CASSTQREKFGDTQYF; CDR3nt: TGTGCCAGCAGTACTCAGCGGGAGAAGTTTGGAGATACGCAGTATTTT
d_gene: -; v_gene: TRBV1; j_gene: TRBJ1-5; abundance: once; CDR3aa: CTSSQDVVSNQPQHF; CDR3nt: TGCACCAGCAGCCAAGATGTAGTAAGCAATCAGCCCCAGCATTTT
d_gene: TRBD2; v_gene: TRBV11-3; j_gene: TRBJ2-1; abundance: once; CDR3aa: CASSPLAGGLYNEQFF; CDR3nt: TGTGCCAGCAGCCCTCTTGCGGGGGGCCTCTACAATGAGCAGTTCTTC
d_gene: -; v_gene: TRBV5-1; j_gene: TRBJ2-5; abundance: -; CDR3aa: CASSLLGGETQYF; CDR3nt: TGCGCCAGCAGCTTACTAGGAGGAGAGACCCAGTACTTC